This T cell receptor (beta chain) derives from a study of human T cells and chemical hapten exposure. CDR1 is SQVTM, CDR2 ANQGSEA, per germline. V lost 4 bases, J lost 4 bases, and 16 bases lay in between. The CDR3 is 14 residues long. Time point specified: patch test 1, 2 weeks after DPC sensitization. Treatment denoted: therapeutic diphenylcyclopropenone sensitization with weekly scalp DPC. TCRdb re-called the RACE reads with MiXCR, one entry per CDR3 protein. The sample lists 150,000 to 200,000 distinct CDR3 sequences; roughly 14% were seen once. This clonotype was detected ten times or more. Sequences were derived from whole blood, sampled in connection with sensitization to the hapten diphenylcyclopropenone (DPC). This chain links TRBV29-1 with TRBJ1-2, with D perhaps matching TRBD1 (5 bases). The sequence came from a woman younger than 45 with alopecia areata. Some clones in this sample may be carry-over from other donors' samples. The CDR3 sequence is CSVGASLGTYGYTF. CDR3 nucleotides: TGCAGCGTTGGGGCTTCCCTCGGGACCTATGGCTACACCTTC.